This TCR beta chain is from a study of T cell responses to AZD1222 COVID-19 vaccine. Concerning this clone itself: Its antigen is as yet unknown.

General study points: Clonal diversity may have been underestimated in mostly white British donors. Repertoires were collected only later (after the peak T cell response had occurred). Of the AZD1222 recipients, only 5 or 6 were seropositive at baseline. Unmutated regions of variants are reportedly targeted by nearly half of spike-specific TCRs.

Repertoires were generated with immunoSEQ multiplex PCR, while TCRdb's copy carries only in-frame clones and drops some. The sample has 210,000 or so clones, 94% seen once. The clonotype originates from an adult who received the MenACWY meningococcal vaccine as a control. The source was peripheral blood, collected 28 days after the second dose of the MenACWY control vaccine.

DNA of the CDR3: TGCGCCAGCAGCCAAGAAGGTCGCGAGCAGTACTTC. Encoded protein: CASSQEGREQYF. The V call is TRBV4-1, the J call TRBJ2-7, with D hard to call. From germline, CDR1 is MGHRA and CDR2 YSYEKL. V shed 0 bases and J shed 6 bases, with 6 bases lying between them. There are 12 residues in the CDR3.